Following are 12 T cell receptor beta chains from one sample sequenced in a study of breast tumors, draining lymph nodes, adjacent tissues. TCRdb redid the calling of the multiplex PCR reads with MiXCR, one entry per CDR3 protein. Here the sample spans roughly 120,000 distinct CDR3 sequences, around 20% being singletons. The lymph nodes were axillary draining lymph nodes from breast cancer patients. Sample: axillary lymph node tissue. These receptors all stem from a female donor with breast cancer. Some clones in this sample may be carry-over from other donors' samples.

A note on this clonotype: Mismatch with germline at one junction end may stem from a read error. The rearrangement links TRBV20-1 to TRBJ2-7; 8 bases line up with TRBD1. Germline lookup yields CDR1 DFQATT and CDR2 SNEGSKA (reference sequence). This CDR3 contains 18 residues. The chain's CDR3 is CSARDRTGTRRQDNERYF. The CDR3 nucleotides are TGCAGTGCTAGAGACAGGACAGGGACCCGCCGCCAGGATAACGAGCGGTACTTC.

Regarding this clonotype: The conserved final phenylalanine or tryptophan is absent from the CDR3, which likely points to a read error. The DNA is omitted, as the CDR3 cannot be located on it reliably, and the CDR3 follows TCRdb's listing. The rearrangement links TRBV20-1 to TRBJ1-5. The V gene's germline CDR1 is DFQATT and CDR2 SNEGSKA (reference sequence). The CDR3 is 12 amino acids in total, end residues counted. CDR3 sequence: CSGGVVGQPEHL.

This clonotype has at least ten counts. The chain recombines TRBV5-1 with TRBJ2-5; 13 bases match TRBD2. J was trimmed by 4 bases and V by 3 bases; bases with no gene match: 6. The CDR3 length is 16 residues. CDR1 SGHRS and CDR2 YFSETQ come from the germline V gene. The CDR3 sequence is CASSSLAGGRGETQYF. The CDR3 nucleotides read TGCGCCAGCAGCTCACTAGCGGGGGGGCGAGGAGAGACCCAGTACTTC.

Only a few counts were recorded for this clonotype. The CDR3 DNA reads TGTGCCAGCAGCCCTGGAGTACACAGGGGGTCCACAGATACGCAGTATTTT. It encodes CASSPGVHRGSTDTQYF. The chain links TRBV3-1 to TRBJ2-3, with 8 positions matching TRBD1. Germline CDR1 and CDR2: LGHDT and YNNKEL (reference sequence). V shed 4 bases, J shed 2 bases, and the junction held 11 bases outside the gene matches. This CDR3 has 17 amino acids.

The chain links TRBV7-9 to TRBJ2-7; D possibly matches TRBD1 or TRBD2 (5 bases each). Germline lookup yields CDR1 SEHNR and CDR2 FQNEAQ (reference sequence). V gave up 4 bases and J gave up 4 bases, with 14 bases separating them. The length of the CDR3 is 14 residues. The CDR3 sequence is CASSSWDREYEQYF. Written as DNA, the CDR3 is TGTGCCAGCAGCTCGTGGGACCGAGAATACGAGCAGTACTTC.

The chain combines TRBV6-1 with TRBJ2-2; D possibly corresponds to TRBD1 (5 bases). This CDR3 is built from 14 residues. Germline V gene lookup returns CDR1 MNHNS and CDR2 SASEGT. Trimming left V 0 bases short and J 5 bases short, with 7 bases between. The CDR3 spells CASSEAPGTGELFF. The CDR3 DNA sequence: TGTGCCAGCAGTGAAGCCCCAGGGACCGGGGAGCTGTTTTTT.

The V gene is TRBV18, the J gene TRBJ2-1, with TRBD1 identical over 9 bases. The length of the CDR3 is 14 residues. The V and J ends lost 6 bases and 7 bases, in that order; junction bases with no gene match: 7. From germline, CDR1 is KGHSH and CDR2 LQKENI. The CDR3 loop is CASSPQTGGNEQFF. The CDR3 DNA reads TGTGCCAGCTCCCCCCAGACAGGGGGGAATGAGCAGTTCTTC.

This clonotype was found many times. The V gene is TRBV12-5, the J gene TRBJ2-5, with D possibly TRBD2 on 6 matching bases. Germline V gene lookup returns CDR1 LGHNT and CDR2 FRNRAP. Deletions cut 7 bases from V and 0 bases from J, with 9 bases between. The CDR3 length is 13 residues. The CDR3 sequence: CASARTNQETQYF. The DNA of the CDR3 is TGTGCTAGTGCCCGGACTAACCAAGAGACCCAGTACTTC.

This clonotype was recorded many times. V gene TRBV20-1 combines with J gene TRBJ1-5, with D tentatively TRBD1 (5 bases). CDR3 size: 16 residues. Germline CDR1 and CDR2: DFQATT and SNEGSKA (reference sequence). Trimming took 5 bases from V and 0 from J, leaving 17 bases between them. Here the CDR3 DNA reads TGCAGTGCTCAGAGGGGCTTGGGTTATAGCAATCAGCCCCAGCATTTT. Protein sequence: CSAQRGLGYSNQPQHF.

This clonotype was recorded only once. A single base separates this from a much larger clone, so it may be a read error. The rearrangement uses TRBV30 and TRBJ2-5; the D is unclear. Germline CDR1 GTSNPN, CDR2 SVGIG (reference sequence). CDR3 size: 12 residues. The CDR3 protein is CAWGVSGQTQYF. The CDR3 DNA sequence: TGTGCCTGGGGTGTTAGTGGCCAGACCCAGTACTTC.

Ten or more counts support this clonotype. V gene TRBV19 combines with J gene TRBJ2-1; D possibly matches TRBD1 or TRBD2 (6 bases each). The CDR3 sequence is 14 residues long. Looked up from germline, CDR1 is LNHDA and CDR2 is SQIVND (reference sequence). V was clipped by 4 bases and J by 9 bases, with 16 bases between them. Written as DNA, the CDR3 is TGTGCCAGTAGTAAGGGGGGATCCGGGACTGAGCAGTTCTTC. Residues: CASSKGGSGTEQFF. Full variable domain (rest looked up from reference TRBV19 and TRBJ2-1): DGGITQSPKYLFRKEGQNVTLSCEQNLNHDAMYWYRQDPGQGLRLIYYSQIVNDFQKGDIAEGYSVSREKKESFPLTVTSAQKNPTAFYLCASSKGGSGTEQFFGPGTRLTVL.

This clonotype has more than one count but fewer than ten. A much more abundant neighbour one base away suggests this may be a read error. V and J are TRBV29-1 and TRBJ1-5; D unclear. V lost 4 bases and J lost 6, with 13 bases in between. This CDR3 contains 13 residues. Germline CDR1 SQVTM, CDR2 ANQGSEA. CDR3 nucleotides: TGCAGCGTTGCGGAAGCTCATGGTCAGCCCCAGCATTTT. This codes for CSVAEAHGQPQHF.